The 11 T cell receptor beta chains given below trace back to one sample, sequenced in a study of Ad26.COV2.S vaccination and SARS-CoV-2 variants. Here immunoSEQ multiplex PCR was the method, and the copy in TCRdb shows in-frame clones only, minus some. The table has around 320,000 clones, 85% seen once; the top ten hold under 2.5%. Specified treatment: about 20 received Ad26.COV2.S at low or high dose, single or two shots; five or six received placebo; per-sample allocation not given. Samples were taken on day 63 after the first vaccine or placebo injection. The sequenced sample was peripheral blood, obtained in a trial of Ad26.COV2.S vaccine versus placebo. The receptors were sampled from a person between 18 and 60 years old who received the Ad26.COV2.S COVID-19 vaccine or a placebo.

V is TRBV4-1 and J is TRBJ1-1; D remains ambiguous. Germline V gene data show CDR1 as MGHRA and CDR2 as YSYEKL. Between the trimmed V and J ends, which lost 3 bases and 4 bases, there was a span of 15 bases. CDR3 size: 15 residues. Here the CDR3 reads CASSQGDLRSTEAFF. The CDR3 DNA follows: TGCGCCAGCAGCCAGGGAGATCTTAGGAGCACTGAAGCTTTCTTT.

The genes are TRBV28 and TRBJ1-2; no reliable D call. V was pared by 2 bases and J by 1 base, with 11 bases between. The CDR3 is 15 amino acids. Germline-derived CDR1 and CDR2 are MDHEN and SYDVKM. The CDR3 DNA reads as TGTGCCAGCAGTTTAGAGGGCTGGGATAACTATGGCTACACCTTC. It yields the protein CASSLEGWDNYGYTF.

The chain is built from TRBV28 and TRBJ1-1; D not certain. The CDR3 runs 12 residues. V lost 3 bases and J lost 0, with 2 bases in between. Germline values: CDR1 MDHEN, CDR2 SYDVKM. CDR3 sequence: CASSFLNTEAFF. The CDR3 DNA reads as TGTGCCAGCAGTTTCCTGAACACTGAAGCTTTCTTT.

V gene TRBV7-3 combines with J gene TRBJ1-6; the match to TRBD1 covers 7 bases. This CDR3 is 13 amino acids long. Germline CDR1 is SGHTA and CDR2 is FQGTGA. V dropped 5 bases and J dropped 7; count of bases not matched to a gene: 2. DNA for the CDR3: TGTGCCAGCAGCCAGACAGGGAATTCACCCCTCCACTTT. Its protein is CASSQTGNSPLHF.

The rearrangement uses TRBV7-3 and TRBJ2-3; tentative D call: TRBD2 (7 bases). The CDR3 is 18 residues long. Trimming pared 2 bases from V and 3 bases from J, leaving 21 bases between. Per germline, CDR1 SGHTA and CDR2 FQGTGA. The CDR3 loop is CASSLVGGGPSETDTQYF. Here the CDR3 DNA reads TGTGCCAGCAGCTTAGTCGGCGGGGGCCCCTCTGAGACAGATACGCAGTATTTT. The full variable domain, with the rest looked up from reference TRBV7-3 and TRBJ2-3, is GAGVSQTPSNKVTEKGKYVELRCDPISGHTALYWYRQSLGQGPEFLIYFQGTGAADDSGLPNDRFFAVRPEGSVSTLKIQRTERGDSAVYLCASSLVGGGPSETDTQYFGPGTRLTVL.

This clone has just one count. The chain employs TRBV7-9 and TRBJ2-1; 8 bases agree with TRBD2. V lost 4 bases, J lost 6 bases, and 11 bases stayed unmatched. Germline assignment: CDR1 SEHNR and CDR2 FQNEAQ (reference sequence). The CDR3 loop spans 16 amino acids. The CDR3 here is CASSSSLAGDPNEQFF. CDR3 coding DNA: TGTGCCAGCAGCTCATCTCTAGCGGGTGACCCCAATGAGCAGTTCTTC.

This chain links TRBV29-1 with TRBJ2-3; TRBD2 matches 10 bases. The V gene end was trimmed by 3 bases and the J gene end by 4 bases; junction bases not matched to a gene: 7. The CDR3 loop spans 15 amino acids. CDR1 SQVTM and CDR2 ANQGSEA come from the germline V gene. The CDR3 region has the DNA TGCAGCGTTGAGGACTCCGGGACTAGCGCAGATACGCAGTATTTT. It translates to CSVEDSGTSADTQYF.

The chain links TRBV5-1 to TRBJ1-2; TRBD1 aligns across 7 bases. Germline V gene sequence: CDR1 SGHRS, CDR2 YFSETQ. The CDR3 contains 16 residues. After removal of 0 bases from V and 8 bases from J, the junction contained 13 bases not matched to a gene. The CDR3 here is CASSLGTGTDKRGYTF. The CDR3 region has the DNA TGCGCCAGCAGCTTGGGAACGGGGACAGATAAGAGGGGCTACACCTTC.

The rearrangement joins TRBV3-1 (or the pseudogene TRBV3-2) to TRBJ1-4; D remains unclear. CDR1 and CDR2 from the germline V gene are LGHDT and YNNKEL (reference sequence). The CDR3 extends over 13 amino acids. Trimming cost V 1 base and J 4 bases, with 4 bases left between them. CDR3 residues: CASSQAINEKLFF. CDR3 coding DNA: TGTGCCAGCAGCCAAGCCATTAATGAAAAACTGTTTTTT.

This chain joins TRBV6-5 and TRBJ2-3; D gene ambiguous. This CDR3 comprises 13 residues. Germline-derived CDR1 and CDR2 are MNHEY and SVGAGI. V lost 7 bases to trimming and J lost 2 bases, with 10 bases between them. CDR3 protein: CASNERPTDTQYF. CDR3 coding DNA: TGTGCCAGCAACGAGCGTCCCACAGATACGCAGTATTTT.

The V gene is TRBV7-9, the J gene TRBJ1-2; perhaps TRBD1 as D (6 bases). The ends were cut back, 7 bases at V and 4 bases at J, with 19 bases in the middle. Germline assignment: CDR1 SEHNR and CDR2 FQNEAQ (reference sequence). This CDR3 comprises 15 residues. The CDR3 protein is CASIPSGRGSYGYTF. The CDR3, as DNA: TGTGCCAGCATACCCTCGGGCAGGGGTAGCTATGGCTACACCTTC.